The T cell receptor beta chain described here comes from a study of cytomegalovirus exposure and HLA in healthy donors. This clone was seen only a few times. Its cognate antigen is unknown. The germline CDR1 and CDR2 sequences are LGHNA and YSLEER. Trimming stripped 0 bases from V and 3 bases from J, with 6 bases between. CDR3 length equals 13 residues. PCR used 60 Vbeta primers and 13 Jbeta primers. Sequencing used immunoSEQ multiplex PCR; TCRdb keeps in-frame clones, though not all of them. The table shows more than 85,000 clones, with less than 80% occurring only once. Study-level results: Presence/absence results assume similar sequencing depth per donor, which may not hold. Researchers reported from a later analysis that most CMV-associated TCR beta chains appeared HLA-restricted. There were about 160 TCR beta chains listed as cytomegalovirus-associated.

This chain connects TRBV4-3 to TRBJ2-7; D remains unclear. Sequencing used PBMCs. The receptor was derived from a woman aged 45-65 years in good health and CMV-seropositive. The CDR3, as DNA: TGCGCCAGCAGCCAAGATCCGTACTACGAGCAGTACTTC. This codes for CASSQDPYYEQYF.